This record concerns one T cell receptor beta chain sequence. Per the authors' pipeline: Nucleated cell number was recorded as an estimate derived from reference gene primer amplification. The table came from immunoSEQ multiplex PCR; TCRdb's copy has only in-frame clones and leaves some out. The V and J calls and clone size were taken over from that table, and D and trimming were inferred from the DNA. The sample carries about 140,000 clones, roughly 80% recorded once. The entry originates in a study of blood T cell repertoires in COVID-19. Turning to the study itself: Donors in the United States, Italy and Spain gave samples during acute or convalescent COVID-19. Sources were T cells, B-cell-depleted T cells, or PBMCs; the material itself was cDNA or gDNA.

The CDR3 spans 18 residues. Germline CDR1 reads LGHNA; CDR2 reads YSLEER. Losses at the gene ends were 0 bases for V and 1 base for J; bases not matched to a gene: 10. V is TRBV4-3 and J is TRBJ2-3; 7 bases are a match to TRBD2. Sequenced sample: peripheral blood. This TCR derives from a woman aged 55 to 70 with acute or convalescent COVID-19. The CDR3: CASSQEIGREDRTDTQYF. For the CDR3, the DNA is TGCGCCAGCAGCCAAGAAATCGGCCGGGAGGATCGCACAGATACGCAGTATTTT.